This T cell receptor (beta chain) stems from a study of shared T cell receptors in the human thymus. Libraries were prepared by immunoSEQ multiplex PCR; TCRdb keeps only in-frame clonotypes and omits some of them. The profile shows some 700,000 clones, approximately 85% of them singletons. CDR3 length: 18 residues. Germline V gives CDR1 SGHRS, CDR2 YFSETQ. V gave up 0 bases and J gave up 4 bases, with 22 bases separating them. This clone appeared a few times. Another study also made use of these data, one on human thymus T cells.

Sequencing was carried out using thymocytes. This TCR derives from a girl less than two years old with a congenital heart defect. The chain recombines TRBV5-1 with TRBJ2-5; D is unclear. The CDR3 reads CASSLALLTADLVETQYF. The CDR3 DNA sequence: TGCGCCAGCAGCTTGGCCCTCCTGACCGCGGATCTTGTAGAGACCCAGTACTTC.